This T cell receptor beta chain was captured by sequencing in a study of OX40 agonist ivuxolimab in advanced cancers. Study background: It was permissible to have had prior anti-PD-1, anti-PD-L1 or anti-CTLA-4 therapy, and approximately 41% had some.

Between the trimmed V and J ends, which lost 4 bases and 0 bases, there was a span of 16 bases. Germline CDR1 reads SGDLS; CDR2 reads YYNGEE. The CDR3 covers 16 residues. Sequencing was performed with immunoSEQ multiplex PCR; in TCRdb, only in-frame clones are kept and a portion is missing. This table has about 78,000 clones, about 80% appearing once. The chain links TRBV9 to TRBJ1-2, with D tentatively TRBD1 (6 bases). The source of this sequence is an adult with an advanced solid tumor such as melanoma, head and neck, liver or kidney cancer. Material: CD4+ or CD8+ T cells sorted from blood, obtained in a trial of the OX40 agonist ivuxolimab. The CDR3: CASSPRTGRANYGYTF. DNA of the CDR3: TGTGCCAGCAGCCCCAGAACAGGGAGAGCTAACTATGGCTACACCTTC.